This T cell receptor beta chain was obtained from a study of blood T cell repertoires in COVID-19. Looking at the study overall: Donors in the United States, Italy and Spain gave samples during acute or convalescent COVID-19.

Trimming removed 1 base from V and 4 bases from J; junction bases left unmatched: 3. The CDR3 contains 15 residues. Per the germline V gene, CDR1 is SGHTA and CDR2 is FQGNSA. Sequencing used immunoSEQ multiplex PCR; TCRdb keeps in-frame clones, though not all of them. The table shows 150,000 to 190,000 clones, with roughly 84% occurring only once. This rearrangement joins TRBV7-2 to TRBJ1-5; 8 bases agree with TRBD1. The sample consisted of peripheral blood. The receptor comes from a woman aged 55-70 years with COVID-19, enrolled during active disease. CDR3 sequence: CASSLEQGGNQPQHF. In nucleotides, the CDR3 is TGTGCCAGCAGCTTAGAACAGGGGGGAAATCAGCCCCAGCATTTT.